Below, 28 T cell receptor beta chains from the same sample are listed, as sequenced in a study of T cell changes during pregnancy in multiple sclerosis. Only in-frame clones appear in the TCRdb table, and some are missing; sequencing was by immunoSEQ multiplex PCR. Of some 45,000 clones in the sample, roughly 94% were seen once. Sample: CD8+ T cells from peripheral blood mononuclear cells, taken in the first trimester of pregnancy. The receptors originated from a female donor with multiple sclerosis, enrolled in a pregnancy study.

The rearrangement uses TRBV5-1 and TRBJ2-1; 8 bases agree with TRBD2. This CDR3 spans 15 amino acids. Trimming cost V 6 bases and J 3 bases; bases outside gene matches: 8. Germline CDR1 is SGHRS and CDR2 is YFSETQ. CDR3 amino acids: CASMPSSGFYNEQFF. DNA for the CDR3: TGCGCCAGCATGCCCTCTAGCGGGTTCTACAATGAGCAGTTCTTC.

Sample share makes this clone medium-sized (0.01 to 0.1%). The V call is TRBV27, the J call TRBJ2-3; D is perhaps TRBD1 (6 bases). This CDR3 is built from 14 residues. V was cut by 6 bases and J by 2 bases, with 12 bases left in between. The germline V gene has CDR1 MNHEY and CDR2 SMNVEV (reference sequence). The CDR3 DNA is TGTGCCAGCAGCGACAGGTCTTACACAGATACGCAGTATTTT. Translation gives CASSDRSYTDTQYF.

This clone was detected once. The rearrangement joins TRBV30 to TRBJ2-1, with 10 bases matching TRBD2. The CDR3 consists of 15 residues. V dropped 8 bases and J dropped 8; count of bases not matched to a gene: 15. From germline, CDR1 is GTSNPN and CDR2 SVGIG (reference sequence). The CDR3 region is CAGVWASGRMHEQFF. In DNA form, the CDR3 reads TGTGCCGGCGTTTGGGCTAGCGGGAGAATGCATGAGCAGTTCTTC.

CDR3 sequence: CASSLLAVPSYEQYF. CDR3 nucleotides: TGTGCCAGCAGCTTACTAGCGGTCCCCTCCTACGAGCAGTACTTC. V gene TRBV7-6 combines with J gene TRBJ2-7; 7 bases align to TRBD2. The V segment lost 2 bases and the J segment 0 bases; nucleotides outside the gene matches: 4. The CDR3 sequence is 15 residues long. From germline, CDR1 is SGHVS and CDR2 FNYEAQ.

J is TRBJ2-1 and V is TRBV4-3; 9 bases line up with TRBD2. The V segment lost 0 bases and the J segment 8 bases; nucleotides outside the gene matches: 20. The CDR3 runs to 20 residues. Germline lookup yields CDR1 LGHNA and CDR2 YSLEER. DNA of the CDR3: TGCGCCAGCAGCCAAGATCGTAATAGCGGTGGGCGGGAGGGCCGTCATGAGCAGTTCTTC. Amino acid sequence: CASSQDRNSGGREGRHEQFF.

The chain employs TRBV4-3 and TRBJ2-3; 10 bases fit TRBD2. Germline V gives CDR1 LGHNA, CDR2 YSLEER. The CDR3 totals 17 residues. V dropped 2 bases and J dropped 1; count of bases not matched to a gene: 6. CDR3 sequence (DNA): TGCGCCAGCAGCCAATCCTCTAGCGGGAGTCGCACAGATACGCAGTATTTT. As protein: CASSQSSSGSRTDTQYF.

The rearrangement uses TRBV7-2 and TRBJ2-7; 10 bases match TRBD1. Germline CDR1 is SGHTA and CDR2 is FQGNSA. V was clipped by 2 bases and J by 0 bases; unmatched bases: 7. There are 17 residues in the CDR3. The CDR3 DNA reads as TGTGCCAGCAGCTTATATTTGGGACAGGGGAGCTCCTACGAGCAGTACTTC. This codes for CASSLYLGQGSSYEQYF.

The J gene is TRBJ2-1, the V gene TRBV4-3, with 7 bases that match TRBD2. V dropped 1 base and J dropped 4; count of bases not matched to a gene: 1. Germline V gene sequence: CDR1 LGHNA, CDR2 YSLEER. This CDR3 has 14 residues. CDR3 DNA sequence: TGCGCCAGCAGCCAAGGGGGACTATACAATGAGCAGTTCTTC. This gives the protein CASSQGGLYNEQFF.

CDR3 nucleotide sequence: TGTGCCAGCAGATTCTCAACGGGACTCAGCACAGATACGCAGTATTTT. Encoded protein: CASRFSTGLSTDTQYF. The chain is built from TRBV27 and TRBJ2-3; D may be TRBD2 (6 bases). Between the trimmed V and J ends, which lost 6 bases and 0 bases, there was a span of 16 bases. The CDR3 loop spans 16 amino acids. Germline V lookup: CDR1 MNHEY, CDR2 SMNVEV (reference sequence).

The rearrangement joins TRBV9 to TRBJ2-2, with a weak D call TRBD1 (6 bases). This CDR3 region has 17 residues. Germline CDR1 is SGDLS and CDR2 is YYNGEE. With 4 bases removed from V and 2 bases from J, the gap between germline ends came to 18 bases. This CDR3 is CASSQYSGTRNTGELFF. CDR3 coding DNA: TGTGCCAGCAGCCAATACTCCGGGACAAGAAACACCGGGGAGCTGTTTTTT.

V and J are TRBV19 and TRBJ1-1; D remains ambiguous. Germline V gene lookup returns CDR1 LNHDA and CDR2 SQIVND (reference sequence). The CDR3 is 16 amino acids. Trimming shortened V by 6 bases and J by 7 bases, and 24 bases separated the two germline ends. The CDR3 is CASRLVANRLVIEAFF. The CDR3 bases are TGTGCCAGTAGACTTGTTGCAAACCGACTAGTAATTGAAGCTTTCTTT.

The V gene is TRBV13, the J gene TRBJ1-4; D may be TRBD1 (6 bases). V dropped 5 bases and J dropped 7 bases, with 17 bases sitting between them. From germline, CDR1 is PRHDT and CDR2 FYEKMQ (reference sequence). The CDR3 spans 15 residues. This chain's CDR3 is CASSPRGAGGEKLFF. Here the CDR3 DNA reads TGTGCCAGCAGCCCGCGGGGGGCAGGCGGTGAAAAACTGTTTTTT.

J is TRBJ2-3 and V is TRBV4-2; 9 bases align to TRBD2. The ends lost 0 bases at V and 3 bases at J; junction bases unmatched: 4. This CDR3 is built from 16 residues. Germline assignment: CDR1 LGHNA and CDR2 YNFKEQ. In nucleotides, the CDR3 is TGTGCCAGCAGCCAAGAAAGAGCGGGGGGAACAGATACGCAGTATTTT. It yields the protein CASSQERAGGTDTQYF.

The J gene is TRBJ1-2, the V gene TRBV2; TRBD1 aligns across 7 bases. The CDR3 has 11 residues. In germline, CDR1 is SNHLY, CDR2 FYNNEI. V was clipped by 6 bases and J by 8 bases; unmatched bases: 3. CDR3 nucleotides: TGTGCCAGCAGGACAGGGTACGGCTACACCTTC. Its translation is CASRTGYGYTF. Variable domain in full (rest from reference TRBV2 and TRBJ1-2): EPEVTQTPSHQVTQMGQEVILRCVPISNHLYFYWYRQILGQKVEFLVSFYNNEISEKSEIFDDQFSVERPDGSNFTLKIRSTKLEDSAMYFCASRTGYGYTFGSGTRLTVV.

The CDR3 DNA sequence: TGTGCCAGCGGATACAGGGGCTCAAGCAATCAGCCCCAGCATTTT. Translated: CASGYRGSSNQPQHF. This rearrangement joins TRBV28 to TRBJ1-5; 7 bases fit TRBD1. This CDR3 has 15 residues. Per germline, CDR1 MDHEN and CDR2 SYDVKM. J gave up 1 base and V 8 bases, and 8 bases lay outside the gene matches. Looking up the rest from reference TRBV28 and TRBJ1-5 gives the full variable domain: DVKVTQSSRYLVKRTGEKVFLECVQDMDHENMFWYRQDPGLGLRLIYFSYDVKMKEKGDIPEGYSVSREKKERFSLILESASTNQTSMYLCASGYRGSSNQPQHFGDGTRLSIL.

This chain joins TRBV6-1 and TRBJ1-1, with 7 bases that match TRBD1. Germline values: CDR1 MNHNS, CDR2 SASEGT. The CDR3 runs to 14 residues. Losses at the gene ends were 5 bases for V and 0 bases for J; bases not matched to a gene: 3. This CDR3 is CASSRRGMNTEAFF. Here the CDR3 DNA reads TGTGCCAGCAGTCGCAGGGGGATGAACACTGAAGCTTTCTTT.

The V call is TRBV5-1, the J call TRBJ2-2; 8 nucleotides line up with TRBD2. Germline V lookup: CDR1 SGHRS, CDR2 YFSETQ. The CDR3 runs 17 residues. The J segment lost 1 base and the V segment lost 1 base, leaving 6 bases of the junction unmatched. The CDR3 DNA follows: TGCGCCAGCAGCTTGCGGGCGGGGGGAATGAACACCGGGGAGCTGTTTTTT. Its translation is CASSLRAGGMNTGELFF.

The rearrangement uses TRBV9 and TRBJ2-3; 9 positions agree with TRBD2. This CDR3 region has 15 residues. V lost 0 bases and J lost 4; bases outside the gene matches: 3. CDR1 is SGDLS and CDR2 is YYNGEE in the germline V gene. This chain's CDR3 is CASSVGSGSADTQYF. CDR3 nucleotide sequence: TGTGCCAGCAGCGTAGGTAGCGGGAGTGCAGATACGCAGTATTTT.

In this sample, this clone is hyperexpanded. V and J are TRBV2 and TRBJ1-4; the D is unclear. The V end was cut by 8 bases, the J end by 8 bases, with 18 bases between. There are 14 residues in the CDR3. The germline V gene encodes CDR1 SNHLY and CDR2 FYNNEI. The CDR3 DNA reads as TGTGCCAGCTGGGTCGGGTTCGGTAACGAAAAACTGTTTTTT. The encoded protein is CASWVGFGNEKLFF.

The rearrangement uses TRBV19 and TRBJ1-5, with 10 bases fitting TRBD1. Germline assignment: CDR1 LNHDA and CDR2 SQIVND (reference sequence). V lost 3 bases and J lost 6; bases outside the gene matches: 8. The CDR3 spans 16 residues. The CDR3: CASSMAGQGPFQPQHF. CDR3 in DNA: TGTGCCAGTAGTATGGCGGGACAGGGGCCCTTTCAGCCCCAGCATTTT. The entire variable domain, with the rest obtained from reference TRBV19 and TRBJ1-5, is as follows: DGGITQSPKYLFRKEGQNVTLSCEQNLNHDAMYWYRQDPGQGLRLIYYSQIVNDFQKGDIAEGYSVSREKKESFPLTVTSAQKNPTAFYLCASSMAGQGPFQPQHFGDGTRLSIL.

CDR3 sequence reads: CASSQVQGQPQHF. In nucleotides, the CDR3 is TGCGCCAGCAGCCAAGTCCAGGGTCAGCCCCAGCATTTT. The V and J genes are TRBV4-1 and TRBJ1-5; tentatively, D is TRBD1 (5 bases). The CDR3 is 13 residues long. V lost 1 base to trimming and J lost 6 bases, with 7 bases between them. CDR1 and CDR2 (germline): MGHRA, YSYEKL.

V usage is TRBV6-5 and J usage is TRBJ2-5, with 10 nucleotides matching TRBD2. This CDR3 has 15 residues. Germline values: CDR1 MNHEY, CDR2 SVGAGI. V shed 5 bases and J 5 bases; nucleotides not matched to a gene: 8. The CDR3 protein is CASSIAGGEEETQYF. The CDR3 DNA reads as TGTGCCAGCAGTATAGCGGGAGGAGAAGAGGAGACCCAGTACTTC.

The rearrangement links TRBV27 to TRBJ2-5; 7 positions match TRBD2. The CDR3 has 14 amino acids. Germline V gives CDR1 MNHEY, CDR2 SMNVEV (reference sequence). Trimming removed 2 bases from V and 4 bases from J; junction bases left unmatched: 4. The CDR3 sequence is CASSLGGEGETQYF. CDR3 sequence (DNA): TGTGCCAGCAGTTTAGGCGGGGAGGGAGAGACCCAGTACTTC.

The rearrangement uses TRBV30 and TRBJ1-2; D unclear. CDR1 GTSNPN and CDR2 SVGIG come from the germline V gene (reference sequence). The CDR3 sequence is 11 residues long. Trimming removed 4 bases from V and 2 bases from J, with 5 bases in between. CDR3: CAWTENYGYTF. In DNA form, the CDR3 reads TGTGCCTGGACCGAGAACTATGGCTACACCTTC.

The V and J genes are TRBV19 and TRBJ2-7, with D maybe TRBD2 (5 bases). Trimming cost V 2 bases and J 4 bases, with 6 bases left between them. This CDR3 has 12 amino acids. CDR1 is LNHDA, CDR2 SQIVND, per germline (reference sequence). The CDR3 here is CASSIREYEQYF. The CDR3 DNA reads TGTGCCAGTAGTATAAGGGAGTACGAGCAGTACTTC.

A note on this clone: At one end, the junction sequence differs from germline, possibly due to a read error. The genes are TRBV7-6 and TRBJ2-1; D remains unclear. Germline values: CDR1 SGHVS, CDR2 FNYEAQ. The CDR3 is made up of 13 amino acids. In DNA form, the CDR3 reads TGTGCCAGCAGCTTGGCCGTTTACACTGAGCAGTTCTTC. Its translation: CASSLAVYTEQFF.

CDR3 protein: CASSRDSVLNGYTF. The CDR3 region has the DNA TGTGCCAGCAGCCGGGACAGCGTACTAAATGGCTACACCTTC. The chain has TRBV7-9 and TRBJ1-2; 7 positions agree with TRBD1. The CDR3 has 14 residues. The V and J ends lost 5 bases and 6 bases, in that order; junction bases with no gene match: 9. The germline CDR1 and CDR2 sequences are SEHNR and FQNEAQ (reference sequence).

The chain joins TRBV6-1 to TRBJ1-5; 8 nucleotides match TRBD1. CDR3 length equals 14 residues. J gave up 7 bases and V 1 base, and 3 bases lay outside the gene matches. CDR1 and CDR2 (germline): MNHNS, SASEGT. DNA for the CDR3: TGTGCCAGCAGTGAAGGACAGGGGTACCAGCCCCAGCATTTT. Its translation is CASSEGQGYQPQHF.